This TCR beta chain was sequenced in a study of blood T cell repertoires in COVID-19. Overall study: Samples of COVID-19 (acute and convalescent) were obtained from the United States, Italy and Spain.

The CDR3 length is 16 residues. Germline CDR1 LGHNA, CDR2 YSLEER. After removal of 0 bases from V and 2 bases from J, the junction contained 5 bases not matched to a gene. Measured with immunoSEQ multiplex PCR; TCRdb has only the in-frame clones, and not every one. There are 190,000 or so clones in the sample; around nine tenths occur only once, and around 0.88% lies in the top ten. This TCR was sampled from a woman under 30 who had recovered from COVID-19. Input material: peripheral blood. The chain employs TRBV4-3 and TRBJ2-7; 9 nucleotides agree with TRBD1. The CDR3 loop reads CASSQDWGTGTYEQYV. The CDR3 DNA sequence: TGCGCCAGCAGCCAAGATTGGGGGACAGGGACCTACGAGCAGTACGTC.